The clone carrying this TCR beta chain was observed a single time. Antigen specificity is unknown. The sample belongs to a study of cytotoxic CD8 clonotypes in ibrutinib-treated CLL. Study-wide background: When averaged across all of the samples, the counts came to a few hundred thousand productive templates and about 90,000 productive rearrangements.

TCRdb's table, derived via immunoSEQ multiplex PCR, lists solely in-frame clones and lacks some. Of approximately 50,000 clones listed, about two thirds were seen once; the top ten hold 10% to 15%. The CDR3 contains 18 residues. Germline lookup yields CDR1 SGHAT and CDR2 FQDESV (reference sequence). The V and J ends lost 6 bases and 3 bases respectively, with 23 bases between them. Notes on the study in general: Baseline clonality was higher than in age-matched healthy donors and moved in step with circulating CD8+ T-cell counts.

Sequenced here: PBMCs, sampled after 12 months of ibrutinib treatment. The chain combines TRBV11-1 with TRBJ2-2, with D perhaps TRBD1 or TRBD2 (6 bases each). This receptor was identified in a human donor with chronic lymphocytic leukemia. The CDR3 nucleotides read TGTGCCAGCAGTCGGAGCGGTCAAACGGGGGCCTACACCGGGGAGCTGTTTTTT. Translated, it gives CASSRSGQTGAYTGELFF.